These T cell receptor beta chains were read from a single sample in a study of T cell responses to AZD1222 COVID-19 vaccine. Clones were read by immunoSEQ multiplex PCR, and TCRdb kept only the in-frame ones, dropping some. Of about 94,000 clones listed, approximately 87% were seen once; the top ten hold roughly an eighth. The specimen was peripheral blood, collected 28 days after the second AZD1222 dose. The receptors here all came from an adult who received the AZD1222 COVID-19 vaccine. The CDR3 runs from the conserved cysteine through the conserved F or W. Fields, in order: J gene, clone size, V gene, CDR3 length, D gene, CDR3 protein, CDR3 DNA. D genes are given only for firm matches. The size of a clone is reported for some rows only, either as once, few or many, or as a class for expanded clones.

TRBJ2-1 | . | TRBV5-1 | 14 | . | CASSLGTHYNEQFF | TGCGCCAGCAGCTTGGGGACACATTACAATGAGCAGTTCTTC
TRBJ2-3 | . | TRBV4-3 | 15 | . | CASSQVTGSTDTQYF | TGCGCCAGCAGCCAAGTCACGGGGAGCACAGATACGCAGTATTTT
TRBJ1-3 | once | TRBV9 | 15 | . | CASSVGTISGNTIYF | TGTGCCAGCAGCGTAGGGACGATCTCTGGAAACACCATATATTTT
TRBJ1-2 | . | TRBV29-1 | 13 | . | CSVEGRGRRGYTF | TGCAGCGTTGAGGGGCGGGGTCGTAGAGGCTACACCTTC
TRBJ1-1 | once | TRBV28 | 13 | . | CASSFWGHTEAFF | TGTGCCAGCAGTTTTTGGGGGCACACTGAAGCTTTCTTT
TRBJ2-3 | . | TRBV28 | 15 | . | CASSLLVMLADTQYF | TGTGCCAGCAGTTTACTAGTAATGTTGGCAGATACGCAGTATTTT
TRBJ1-5 | . | TRBV6-5 | 13 | . | CASDNLQGQPQHF | TGTGCCAGCGACAATCTACAGGGCCAGCCCCAGCATTTT
TRBJ1-4 | . | TRBV9 | 14 | TRBD1 | CASSVGDSNEKLFF | TGTGCCAGCAGCGTAGGGGACAGTAATGAAAAACTGTTTTTT
TRBJ2-1 | . | TRBV3-1/TRBV3-2 | 17 | TRBD2 | CASSQDISGGIYNEQFF | TGTGCCAGCAGCCAAGATATTTCCGGGGGGATCTACAATGAGCAGTTCTTC
TRBJ1-1 | once | TRBV2 | 13 | . | CASSRGLDTEAFF | TGTGCCAGCAGCAGAGGGTTGGACACTGAAGCTTTCTTT
TRBJ2-5 | . | TRBV5-4 | 15 | . | CASSPSTGIKETQYF | TGTGCCAGCAGCCCCTCGACAGGAATTAAAGAGACCCAGTACTTC
TRBJ1-2 | . | TRBV6-1 | 14 | . | CASSEARGSDGYTF | TGTGCCAGCAGTGAAGCGAGAGGGTCGGATGGCTACACCTTC
TRBJ1-1 | . | TRBV18 | 15 | . | CASSPVRTQDTEAFF | TGTGCCAGCTCACCTGTCCGGACCCAGGACACTGAAGCTTTCTTT
TRBJ1-2 | . | TRBV5-5 | 15 | TRBD1 | CASSSQGAPNYGYTF | TGTGCCAGCAGCTCCCAGGGGGCCCCTAACTATGGCTACACCTTC
TRBJ2-5 | . | TRBV13 | 15 | TRBD2 | CASSSLAGGEETQYF | TGTGCCAGCAGCTCCTTAGCGGGAGGGGAAGAGACCCAGTACTTC
TRBJ2-1 | . | TRBV10-2 | 14 | TRBD2 | CASTTGGSYNEQFF | TGCGCCAGCACAACGGGAGGGTCCTACAATGAGCAGTTCTTC
TRBJ1-1 | . | TRBV27 | 14 | . | CASSSVATNTEAFF | TGTGCCAGCAGTTCAGTGGCAACGAACACTGAAGCTTTCTTT
TRBJ1-5 | . | TRBV28 | 15 | . | CASSPDRTRNQPQHF | TGTGCCAGCAGTCCTGACAGGACCCGCAATCAGCCCCAGCATTTT
TRBJ1-5 | . | TRBV7-9 | 12 | . | CASSLGTQPQHF | TGTGCCAGCAGCTTAGGGACTCAGCCCCAGCATTTT
TRBJ2-2 | . | TRBV2 | 13 | . | CASRQATSGELFF | TGTGCCAGCCGACAGGCTACCAGCGGGGAGCTGTTTTTT
TRBJ1-4 | . | TRBV7-2 | 12 | . | CASKGGSEKLFF | TGTGCCAGCAAAGGGGGGAGTGAAAAACTGTTTTTT
TRBJ2-7 | . | TRBV7-8 | 15 | TRBD2 | CASSLAGTRQYEQYF | TGTGCCAGCAGCTTAGCCGGGACTAGACAATACGAGCAGTACTTC
TRBJ1-2 | . | TRBV28 | 14 | TRBD1 | CASGQPEINYGYTF | TGTGCCTCGGGACAGCCTGAAATTAACTATGGCTACACCTTC
TRBJ1-1 | . | TRBV4-2 | 15 | TRBD1 | CASTRTGDQNTEAFF | TGTGCCAGCACCCGGACAGGGGACCAGAACACTGAAGCTTTCTTT
TRBJ2-7 | . | TRBV29-1 | 10 | . | CSALVTEQYF | TGCAGCGCCCTAGTCACTGAGCAGTACTTC
TRBJ2-4 | . | TRBV12-5 | 17 | TRBD1 | CASGYQEGDRVKNIQYF | TGTGCTAGTGGTTATCAGGAGGGGGACAGGGTAAAAAACATTCAGTACTTC
TRBJ2-7 | . | TRBV19 | 14 | . | CASSIADSTYEQYF | TGTGCCAGTAGTATAGCTGACTCGACCTACGAGCAGTACTTC
TRBJ1-1 | . | TRBV20-1 | 15 | . | CSASVFGRTNTEAFF | TGCAGTGCTAGTGTATTCGGTCGCACTAACACTGAAGCTTTCTTT
TRBJ2-2 | few | TRBV25-1 | 18 | . | CASSESYLGRSWAGELFF | TGTGCCAGCAGTGAATCCTATCTCGGGAGATCTTGGGCCGGGGAGCTGTTTTTT
TRBJ1-1 | . | TRBV19 | 13 | . | CASSVGANTEAFF | TGTGCCAGTAGTGTTGGCGCGAACACTGAAGCTTTCTTT
TRBJ1-5 | . | TRBV30 | 14 | . | CAFTRGLGNQPQHF | TGTGCCTTTACTCGTGGGCTAGGCAATCAGCCCCAGCATTTT
TRBJ1-1 | . | TRBV27 | 15 | TRBD1 | CASSPSGTANTEAFF | TGTGCCAGCAGTCCATCCGGGACAGCGAACACTGAAGCTTTCTTT
TRBJ2-7 | . | TRBV25-1 | 13 | TRBD2 | CASRLAGSYEQYF | TGTGCCAGCCGACTAGCCGGGTCCTACGAGCAGTACTTC
TRBJ2-7 | . | TRBV29-1 | 13 | TRBD1 | CSARTGVPYEQYF | TGCAGCGCCCGGACAGGGGTCCCCTACGAGCAGTACTTC
TRBJ1-2 | few | TRBV5-1 | 16 | TRBD1 | CASSQTTPGQGTGYTF | TGCGCCAGCAGCCAGACCACCCCGGGACAGGGGACCGGCTACACCTTC
TRBJ2-1 | . | TRBV4-3 | 17 | . | CASSQDSGYLSYNEQFF | TGCGCCAGCAGCCAAGATTCCGGCTACCTCTCCTACAATGAGCAGTTCTTC
TRBJ2-3 | . | TRBV7-2 | 17 | . | CASSPRVGRAGPDTQYF | TGTGCCAGCAGCCCCCGCGTGGGGCGGGCCGGCCCAGATACGCAGTATTTT
TRBJ2-1 | once | TRBV11-3 | 15 | . | CASRGDGGPYNEQFF | TGTGCCAGCAGGGGGGACGGAGGCCCCTACAATGAGCAGTTCTTC
TRBJ1-2 | . | TRBV5-8 | 13 | . | CASSLATVLGYTF | TGTGCCAGCAGCTTGGCGACGGTTCTTGGCTACACCTTC
TRBJ2-1 | many | TRBV4-1 | 16 | TRBD2 | CASSQVGAGGYNEQFF | TGCGCCAGCAGCCAAGTGGGAGCGGGAGGATACAATGAGCAGTTCTTC
TRBJ1-2 | . | TRBV27 | 15 | . | CASSIGGRRFYGYTF | TGTGCCAGCAGTATAGGGGGGCGGCGGTTCTATGGCTACACCTTC
TRBJ1-4 | . | TRBV27 | 13 | . | CASSRGLGEKLFF | TGTGCCAGCTCGCGGGGGCTCGGTGAAAAACTGTTTTTT
TRBJ2-3 | . | TRBV24-1 | 15 | . | CATSKGRGFTDTQYF | TGTGCCACCAGTAAGGGCAGGGGTTTCACAGATACGCAGTATTTT
TRBJ1-5 | . | TRBV24-1 | 16 | . | CATSPLRTFSNQPQHF | TGTGCCACCAGTCCCTTACGGACGTTTAGCAATCAGCCCCAGCATTTT
TRBJ2-7 | . | TRBV6-5 | 14 | . | CASRSTGRAYEQYF | TGTGCCAGCAGATCGACAGGGAGGGCCTACGAGCAGTACTTC
TRBJ1-3 | once | TRBV30 | 14 | . | CAWSIRGSGNTIYF | TGTGCCTGGAGTATCAGGGGCTCTGGAAACACCATATATTTT
TRBJ2-5 | . | TRBV5-1 | 15 | TRBD1 | CASSPWDSGVETQYF | TGCGCCAGCAGCCCATGGGACAGCGGTGTGGAGACCCAGTACTTC
TRBJ2-5 | . | TRBV4-2 | 12 | TRBD2 | CASSQGGETQYF | TGTGCCAGCAGCCAGGGAGGGGAGACCCAGTACTTC